The following is a T cell receptor (beta chain) sequence with its context. Per germline, CDR1 MRHNA and CDR2 SNTAGT. The CDR3 has 15 amino acids. Germline trimming cut 3 bases from V and 2 bases from J; bases unmatched to any gene: 2. These data come from a study of blood T cell repertoires in COVID-19. Study-level background: There were acute and convalescent COVID-19 samples, and they came from the United States, Italy and Spain. PBMCs, B-cell-depleted T cells, or T cells provided the cDNA or gDNA that made up the material.

Original methodology: Estimation of nucleated cell counts was performed using reference gene primer amplification. Here immunoSEQ multiplex PCR was the method, and the copy in TCRdb shows in-frame clones only, minus some. The V and J calls and clone size come from that table; D and trimming were worked out from the DNA. The sample comprises about 200,000 clones, about 91% of which are singletons, and more than 1.4% rests with the top ten. Sequenced input: peripheral blood. This rearrangement joins TRBV6-4 to TRBJ2-3; 10 positions agree with TRBD2. The sequence was collected from a man aged 18-30 years with active or convalescent COVID-19. The CDR3 region has the DNA TGTGCCAGCAGTGAACTAGCGGGGACCACAGATACGCAGTATTTT. Amino acids: CASSELAGTTDTQYF.